This TCR beta chain stems from a study of blood T cells in healthy people across ages. General study results and limits: Expanded clonotype shifts may have been confounded, as the donors had an unknown CMV status.

The germline CDR1 and CDR2 sequences are SGDLS and YYNGEE. The CDR3 length is 14 residues. This clonotype was detected a few times. Its antigen is not known. Primers used in a second PCR of roughly 6 to 11 cycles were a sample-barcoded 5' primer and a J-beta primer mix. TCRdb analysed the 5' RACE reads with MiXCR anew, one entry per CDR3 protein. The profile shows some 760,000 distinct CDR3 sequences, 20% to 30% of them singletons. These same records also appear under a second study, on T cells of mothers and their children. That investigation notes: Per child, approximately 2.9 million TCR beta CDR3 reads were obtained, against over 9 million per mother.

This clonotype originated in a boy aged 10-17 years in good health. The chain joins TRBV9 to TRBJ2-5, with D maybe TRBD2 (5 bases). The DNA matches TRBJ2-1 better at its end, which makes the J call doubtful. Sequencing used blood. The CDR3 DNA reads TGTGCCAGCAGCGTAGCGGGGAGCCAGGATGAGCAGTTCTTC. This encodes CASSVAGSQDEQFF.